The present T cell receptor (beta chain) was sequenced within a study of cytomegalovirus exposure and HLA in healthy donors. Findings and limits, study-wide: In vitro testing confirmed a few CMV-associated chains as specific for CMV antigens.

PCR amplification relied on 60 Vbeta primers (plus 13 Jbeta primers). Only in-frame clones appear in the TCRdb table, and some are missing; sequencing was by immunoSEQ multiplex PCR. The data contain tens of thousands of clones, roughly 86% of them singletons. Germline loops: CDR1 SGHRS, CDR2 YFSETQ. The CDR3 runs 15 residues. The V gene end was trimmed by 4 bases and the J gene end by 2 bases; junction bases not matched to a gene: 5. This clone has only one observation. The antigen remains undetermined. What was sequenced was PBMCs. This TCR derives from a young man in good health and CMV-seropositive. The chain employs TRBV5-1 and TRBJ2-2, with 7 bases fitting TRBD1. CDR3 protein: CASSRDSRNTGELFF. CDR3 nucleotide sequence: TGCGCCAGCAGCAGGGACAGTCGAAACACCGGGGAGCTGTTTTTT. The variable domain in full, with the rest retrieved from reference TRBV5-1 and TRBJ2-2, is KAGVTQTPRYLIKTRGQQVTLSCSPISGHRSVSWYQQTPGQGLQFLFEYFSETQRNKGNFPGRFSGRQFSNSRSEMNVSTLELGDSALYLCASSRDSRNTGELFFGEGSRLTVL.